The entry below gives a single T cell receptor beta chain sequence along with its context. This sample was taken from a study of beta chain features in type 1 diabetes. The germline V gene has CDR1 SEHNR and CDR2 FQNEAQ (reference sequence). The CDR3 sequence is 14 residues long. Trimming took 3 bases from V and 3 from J; bases not matched to a gene: 4. Sequenced material consisted of expressed TCRB transcripts (all of the isolated RNA was reverse transcribed). The data were produced by immunoSEQ multiplex PCR, yet TCRdb's version contains in-frame clones alone and is incomplete. The sample records over 150,000 clones, about 8.1% being singletons.

This sequence originates from a man between 18 and 29 years old in good health. The specimen was central memory CD4+ T cells from blood. This rearrangement joins TRBV7-9 to TRBJ2-7; 8 bases are a match to TRBD1. Here the CDR3 DNA reads TGTGCCAGCAGCTTGCAGGGGGCTTTCTACGAGCAGTACTTC. Translating it yields CASSLQGAFYEQYF.